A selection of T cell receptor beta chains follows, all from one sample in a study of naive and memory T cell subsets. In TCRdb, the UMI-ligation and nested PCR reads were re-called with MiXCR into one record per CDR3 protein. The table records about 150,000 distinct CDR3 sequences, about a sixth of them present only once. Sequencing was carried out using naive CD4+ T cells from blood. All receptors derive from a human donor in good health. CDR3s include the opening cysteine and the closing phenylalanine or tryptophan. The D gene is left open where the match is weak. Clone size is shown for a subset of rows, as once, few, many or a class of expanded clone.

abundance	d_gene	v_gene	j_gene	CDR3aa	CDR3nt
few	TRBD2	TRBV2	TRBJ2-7	CASSTEAGGYYEQYF	TGTGCCAGCAGTACCGAAGCGGGAGGGTACTACGAGCAGTACTTC
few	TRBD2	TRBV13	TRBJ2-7	CASSSTKAGGRNEQYF	TGTGCCAGCAGCTCTACTAAAGCGGGAGGAAGGAACGAGCAGTACTTC
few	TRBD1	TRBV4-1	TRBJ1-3	CASSQDLQGVGNTIYF	TGCGCCAGCAGCCAAGATTTACAGGGGGTAGGAAACACCATATATTTT
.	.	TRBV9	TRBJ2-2	CASSARVETGELFF	TGTGCCAGCAGCGCTCGTGTTGAGACCGGGGAGCTGTTTTTT
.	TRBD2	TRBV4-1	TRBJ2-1	CASSQGRWYGGGSSYNEQFF	TGCGCCAGCAGCCAAGGCCGATGGTATGGCGGGGGGAGCTCCTACAATGAGCAGTTCTTC
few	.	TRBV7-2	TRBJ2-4	CASSFNRVVSKNIQYF	TGTGCCAGCAGCTTCAACAGGGTAGTATCCAAAAACATTCAGTACTTC
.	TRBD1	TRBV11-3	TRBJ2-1	CASSRGSGGYNEQFF	TGTGCCAGCAGCCGGGGTTCAGGGGGTTACAATGAGCAGTTCTTC
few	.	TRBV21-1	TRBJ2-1	CASSIGREGVQFF	TGTGCCAGCAGCATCGGGCGGGAGGGCGTTCAGTTCTTC
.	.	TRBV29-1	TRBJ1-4	CSVEAGFGEKLFF	TGCAGCGTTGAAGCAGGGTTTGGGGAAAAACTGTTTTTT
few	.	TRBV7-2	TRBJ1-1	CASSLESVNTEAFF	TGTGCCAGCAGCTTAGAATCCGTGAACACTGAAGCTTTCTTT
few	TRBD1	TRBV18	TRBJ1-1	CASSPRTGAATEAFF	TGTGCCAGCTCACCTAGGACAGGGGCGGCCACTGAAGCTTTCTTT
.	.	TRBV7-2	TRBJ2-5	CASSLEVPTGPYF	TGTGCCAGCAGCTTAGAAGTCCCAACCGGTCCGTACTTC
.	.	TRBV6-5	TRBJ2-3	CASSYSHETQYF	TGTGCCAGCAGTTACTCCCACGAAACGCAGTATTTT
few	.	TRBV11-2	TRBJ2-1	CASSLGGMAFGEQFF	TGTGCCAGCAGCTTAGGGGGTATGGCATTTGGTGAGCAGTTCTTC
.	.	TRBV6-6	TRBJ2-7	CASSSVGGYEQYF	TGTGCCAGCAGTTCAGTGGGAGGCTACGAGCAGTACTTC
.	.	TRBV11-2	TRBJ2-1	CASSRPGSFNEQFF	TGTGCCAGCAGCCGTCCGGGGTCCTTCAATGAGCAGTTCTTC
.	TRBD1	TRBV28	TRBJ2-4	CASSFRGRWLNIQYF	TGTGCCAGCAGTTTTAGGGGGCGCTGGTTAAACATTCAGTACTTC
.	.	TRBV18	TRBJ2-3	CASSPYGGTDTQYF	TGTGCCAGCTCACCATATGGGGGCACAGATACGCAGTATTTT
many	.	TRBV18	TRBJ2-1	CASSPHGGTQNEQFF	TGTGCCAGCTCACCCCACGGAGGAACCCAGAATGAGCAGTTCTTC
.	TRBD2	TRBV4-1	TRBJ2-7	CASSRTGTSGSYEQYF	TGCGCCAGCAGCCGCACCGGGACTAGCGGGAGCTACGAGCAGTACTTC
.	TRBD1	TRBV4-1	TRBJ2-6	CASSQEPGGASGANVLTF	TGCGCCAGCAGCCAAGAACCAGGGGGAGCTTCTGGGGCCAACGTCCTGACTTTC
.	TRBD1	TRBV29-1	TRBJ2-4	CSVEGGTGEYF	TGCAGCGTTGAAGGCGGGACAGGGGAGTACTTC
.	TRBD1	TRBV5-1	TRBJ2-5	CASSFTGEETQYF	TGCGCCAGCAGCTTCACAGGGGAAGAGACCCAGTACTTC
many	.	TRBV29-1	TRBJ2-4	CSVLGPSTKNIQYF	TGCAGCGTACTGGGACCTTCCACCAAAAACATTCAGTACTTC
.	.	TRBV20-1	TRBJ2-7	CSATGPPSSYEQYF	TGCAGTGCTACGGGACCCCCAAGCTCCTACGAGCAGTACTTC
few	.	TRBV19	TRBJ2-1	CASSMGGDAEQFF	TGTGCCAGTAGTATGGGCGGGGACGCTGAGCAGTTCTTC
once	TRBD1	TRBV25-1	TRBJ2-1	CASILQGAAYNEQFF	TGTGCCAGCATCCTACAGGGGGCTGCTTACAATGAGCAGTTCTTC
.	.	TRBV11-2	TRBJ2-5	CASSFRVEGETQYF	TGTGCCAGCAGCTTCAGGGTTGAGGGGGAGACCCAGTACTTC
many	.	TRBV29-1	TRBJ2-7	CSVTTDRPYEQYF	TGCAGCGTCACTACCGACAGACCGTACGAGCAGTACTTC
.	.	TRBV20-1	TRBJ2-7	CSARVVDGRFYEQYF	TGCAGTGCTAGAGTCGTAGACGGACGGTTCTACGAGCAGTACTTC
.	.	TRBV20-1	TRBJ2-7	CSARIPGTSIYEQYF	TGCAGTGCTAGGATACCCGGGACCTCTATCTACGAGCAGTACTTC
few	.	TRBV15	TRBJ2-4	CATSRELLAKNIQYF	TGTGCCACCAGCAGGGAACTCTTAGCCAAAAACATTCAGTACTTC
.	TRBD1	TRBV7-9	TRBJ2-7	CASSKRTGGFEQYF	TGTGCCAGCAGCAAGAGGACAGGGGGATTCGAGCAGTACTTC
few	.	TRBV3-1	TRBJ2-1	CASSQGIAVVPEQFF	TGTGCCAGCAGCCAAGGTATAGCCGTAGTACCTGAGCAGTTCTTC
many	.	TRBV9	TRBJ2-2	CASSPRGTGELFF	TGTGCCAGCAGCCCCCGGGGCACCGGGGAGCTGTTTTTT
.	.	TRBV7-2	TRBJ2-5	CASSLQPTQETQYF	TGTGCCAGCAGCTTACAGCCGACGCAAGAGACCCAGTACTTC
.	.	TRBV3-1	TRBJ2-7	CASSQDGGNEQYF	TGTGCCAGCAGCCAAGATGGGGGGAACGAGCAGTACTTC
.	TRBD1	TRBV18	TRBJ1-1	CASSINNRGNTEAFF	TGTGCCAGCTCAATAAACAACAGGGGGAACACTGAAGCTTTCTTT
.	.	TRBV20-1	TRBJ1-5	CSATSGLGVNQPQHF	TGCAGTGCTACTTCAGGTTTGGGGGTAAATCAGCCCCAGCATTTT
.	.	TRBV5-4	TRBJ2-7	CASSRDNFGAGEQYF	TGTGCCAGCAGCCGTGACAATTTTGGAGCGGGCGAGCAGTACTTC
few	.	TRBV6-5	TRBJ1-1	CASSYDGGTEAFF	TGTGCCAGCAGTTACGACGGGGGCACTGAAGCTTTCTTT
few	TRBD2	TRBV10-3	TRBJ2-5	CAISEVLAGEETQYF	TGTGCCATCAGTGAGGTATTAGCGGGGGAAGAGACCCAGTACTTC
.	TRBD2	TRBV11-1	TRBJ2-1	CASRPKRDFSSYNEQFF	TGTGCCAGCAGACCAAAGCGGGACTTCAGCTCCTACAATGAGCAGTTCTTC
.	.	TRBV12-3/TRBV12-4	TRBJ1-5	CASSPRDGWDQPQHF	TGTGCCAGCAGTCCCCGTGACGGGTGGGACCAGCCCCAGCATTTT
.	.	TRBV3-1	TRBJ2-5	CASSQDPRARETQYF	TGTGCCAGCAGCCAAGACCCCCGGGCCCGAGAGACCCAGTACTTC
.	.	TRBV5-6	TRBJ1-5	CASSSQGGDQPQHF	TGTGCCAGCAGCTCACAGGGTGGGGATCAGCCCCAGCATTTT
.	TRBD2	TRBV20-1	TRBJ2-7	CSAGDAPGTSGGIYEQYF	TGCAGTGCCGGGGATGCACCCGGGACTAGCGGGGGGATTTACGAGCAGTACTTC
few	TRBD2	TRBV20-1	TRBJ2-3	CSARDPLAGARDTQYF	TGCAGTGCTAGAGATCCCCTAGCGGGAGCTCGCGATACGCAGTATTTT
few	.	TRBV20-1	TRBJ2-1	CSARDTLAHYNEQFF	TGCAGTGCTAGAGATACCCTCGCCCATTACAATGAGCAGTTCTTC
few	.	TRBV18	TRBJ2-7	CASSPPTMYEQYF	TGTGCCAGCTCACCACCGACTATGTACGAGCAGTACTTC
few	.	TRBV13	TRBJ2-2	CASADSSRLTGELFF	TGTGCCAGCGCAGATAGCTCTCGCCTCACCGGGGAGCTGTTTTTT
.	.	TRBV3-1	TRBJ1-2	CASSQERVGYTF	TGTGCCAGCAGCCAAGAGAGGGTCGGCTACACCTTC